This paragraph reports one T cell receptor beta chain. The antigen remains undetermined. V trimming: 4 bases; J trimming: 4 bases; junction bases outside the gene matches: 10. The CDR3 is 16 amino acids. Germline loops: CDR1 SGHAT, CDR2 FQNNGV. This record belongs to a study of cytomegalovirus exposure and HLA in healthy donors. Study-wide results and caveats: TCR beta chains numbering some 160 were designated cytomegalovirus-associated.

Sequencing used immunoSEQ multiplex PCR; TCRdb keeps in-frame clones, though not all of them. In the table there are around 69,000 clones, 96% of which are singletons. The origin of this receptor is a young woman in good health and CMV-seropositive. The sample consisted of PBMCs. This chain links TRBV11-2 with TRBJ2-7, with TRBD1 identical over 10 bases. CDR3 residues: CASSSTGPGQGYEQYF. The CDR3 region has the DNA TGTGCCAGCAGCTCCACGGGACCGGGACAGGGGTACGAGCAGTACTTC.